This T cell receptor beta chain derives from a study of T-cell reconstitution after alpha-beta-depleted transplantation in children (dated by TCRdb to 2016 to 2017). Study-level background: Using TCR repertoire profiling, the study quantitatively followed how T-cell immune reconstitution unfolded in children after TCRalphabeta/CD19-depleted allogeneic hematopoietic cell transplantation.

In this sample, this clonotype turned up many times. Its antigen has not been determined. The input lacks base qualities; no much larger clone sits a single base away. The library was obtained by PCR. The sequencer was an Illumina HiSeq 2500. TCR library preparation used molecular barcoding, with unique molecular identifiers applied to normalize quantification of the TCRbeta repertoire. TCRdb passed the public sequencing reads through fastp at Q25 and MiXCR, retaining productive beta sequences. Each entry is one CDR3 protein sequence, shown with its most common DNA and genes. The sample table contains roughly 100,000 distinct CDR3 sequences; only one count was recorded for 7% to 9% of them. Of the sample, roughly 6.9% falls within the top ten clones. At the junction V is shortened by 3 bases and J by 8 bases; bases outside the gene matches: 3. Taken from cysteine to phenylalanine, the CDR3 has 15 residues. Only CDR3 DNA remains: 45 bases, in frame from the first base. The germline V gene encodes CDR1 LNHNV and CDR2 YYDKDF (reference sequence).

The V and J segments used are TRBV15 and TRBJ2-1; 14 central nucleotides agree with TRBD2. The sequenced sample was PBMCs from the stem cell graft donor, obtained from the stem cell graft. This receptor was obtained from a human donor who donated a stem cell graft to a child with congenital amegakaryocytic thrombocytopenia. The CDR3 protein is CATSRTSGGDDEQFF. At the DNA level, the sequence is TGTGCCACCAGCAGGACTAGCGGGGGGGACGATGAGCAGTTCTTC.